This is a list of T cell receptor beta chains from one sample in a study of T cell changes during pregnancy in multiple sclerosis. Method: immunoSEQ multiplex PCR; TCRdb's copy keeps in-frame clones and lacks some. Among over 60,000 clones, roughly 91% were seen once, and the ten largest hold less than 0.85%. Specimen: peripheral blood, collected in the third trimester of pregnancy. The origin of the receptors is a female donor in good health, enrolled as a control in a pregnancy study. Each CDR3 is given with its conserved first and last residue. A D gene is named only where the DNA matches it firmly. Rows may omit the clone size; those that give it use once, few, many or a size class.

j_call v_call d_call clone_size cdr3_aa cdr3_nt
TRBJ1-1 TRBV14 TRBD1 - CASSQDQSDRGILNTEAFF TGTGCCAGCAGCCAAGATCAATCGGACAGGGGTATTCTGAACACTGAAGCTTTCTTT
TRBJ2-7 TRBV29-1 TRBD2 - CSVEERGGLNEQYF TGCAGCGTTGAAGAGCGGGGGGGCCTCAACGAGCAGTACTTC
TRBJ1-4 TRBV4-3 - - CASSQETIKENKLFF TGCGCCAGCAGCCAAGAGACGATCAAGGAGAATAAACTGTTTTTT
TRBJ1-1 TRBV6-1 - - CASSEAVMRQNTEAFF TGTGCCAGCAGTGAAGCGGTTATGAGACAGAACACTGAAGCTTTCTTT
TRBJ1-5 TRBV2 - - CASRATETGNQPQHF TGTGCCAGCAGAGCTACAGAAACGGGCAATCAGCCCCAGCATTTT
TRBJ1-3 TRBV29-1 - - CSVGAGPSLSSGNTIYF TGCAGCGTTGGGGCAGGCCCTTCCCTTTCCTCTGGAAACACCATATATTTT
TRBJ2-2 TRBV6-1 TRBD2 - CATLTSGVNTGELFF TGTGCCACACTTACTAGCGGGGTGAACACCGGGGAGCTGTTTTTT
TRBJ1-2 TRBV10-3 - - CAITTETNYGYTF TGTGCCATCACCACAGAGACAAACTATGGCTACACCTTC
TRBJ1-4 TRBV7-9 - - CASSSGEKLFF TGTGCCAGCAGCTCAGGGGAAAAACTGTTTTTT
TRBJ2-2 TRBV5-1 TRBD1 - CASSLAEGAAGELFF TGCGCCAGCAGCTTGGCCGAGGGGGCTGCCGGGGAGCTGTTTTTT
TRBJ1-5 TRBV5-1 - - CASSPDSSNQPQHF TGCGCCAGCAGCCCGGACAGTTCCAATCAGCCCCAGCATTTT
TRBJ2-5 TRBV2 - - CASRVGQHPTSGDTQYF TGTGCCAGCAGGGTGGGACAGCATCCCACCTCGGGGGATACCCAGTACTTC
TRBJ1-4 TRBV4-2 TRBD1 - CASSPPSTGSREKLFF TGTGCCAGCAGCCCCCCCTCGACAGGGTCCCGAGAAAAACTGTTTTTT
TRBJ1-1 TRBV19 TRBD1 - CASSRQGFNTEAFF TGTGCCAGTAGCCGACAGGGCTTTAACACTGAAGCTTTCTTT
TRBJ1-2 TRBV28 TRBD1 - CASSPDPGQGPYGYTF TGTGCCAGCAGTCCGGATCCGGGACAGGGGCCCTATGGCTACACCTTC
TRBJ1-1 TRBV11-2 TRBD1 once CASSVSGTVNTEAFF TGTGCCAGCAGCGTATCCGGGACAGTTAACACTGAAGCTTTCTTT
TRBJ1-1 TRBV4-1 - - CASSFRAPRQLANTEAFF TGCGCCAGCAGCTTTAGAGCCCCAAGACAGCTGGCGAACACTGAAGCTTTCTTT
TRBJ1-5 TRBV6-5 - - CASSRDQPQHF TGTGCCAGCAGTCGCGATCAGCCCCAGCATTTT
TRBJ2-3 TRBV5-1 - - CASSPQSDTQYF TGCGCCAGCAGCCCCCAGTCAGATACGCAGTATTTT
TRBJ1-2 TRBV7-6 - - CASSLGGANYGYTF TGTGCCAGCAGCTTAGGGGGGGCTAACTATGGCTACACCTTC
TRBJ2-7 TRBV4-3 - - CASSQSYAYYEQYF TGCGCCAGCAGCCAGAGCTACGCCTACTACGAGCAGTACTTC
TRBJ2-7 TRBV7-9 - many CASSSQGIGEQYF TGTGCCAGCAGCTCACAGGGTATCGGGGAGCAGTACTTC
TRBJ1-4 TRBV7-2 TRBD1 - CASSTQGARATNEKLFF TGTGCCAGCAGCACGCAGGGGGCACGTGCAACTAATGAAAAACTGTTTTTT
TRBJ2-1 TRBV6-5 - - CASSYPGMDRNNEQFF TGTGCCAGCAGTTACCCCGGAATGGACAGAAACAATGAGCAGTTCTTC
TRBJ2-7 TRBV9 TRBD1 - CASSVGWDRSYEQYF TGTGCCAGCAGCGTAGGATGGGACAGGAGCTACGAGCAGTACTTC
TRBJ1-5 TRBV29-1 - - CSVEVAGYSNQPQHF TGCAGCGTTGAGGTGGCAGGTTATAGCAATCAGCCCCAGCATTTT
TRBJ2-7 TRBV27 TRBD2 - CASIPGGLAGGLGPYEQYF TGTGCCAGCATCCCTGGCGGACTAGCGGGAGGCCTCGGCCCCTACGAGCAGTACTTC
TRBJ1-1 TRBV5-1 - - CASSVAGKNTEAFF TGCGCCAGCAGCGTGGCCGGGAAGAACACTGAAGCTTTCTTT
TRBJ2-7 TRBV5-1 - - CASSGGKTYEQYF TGCGCCAGCAGCGGGGGCAAAACCTACGAGCAGTACTTC
TRBJ2-5 TRBV7-2 - - CASSLGGVQETQYF TGTGCCAGCAGCTTAGGCGGGGTCCAAGAGACCCAGTACTTC
TRBJ2-7 TRBV15 - - CATSRVTGSPYEQYF TGTGCCACCAGCAGAGTAACAGGGAGTCCCTACGAGCAGTACTTC
TRBJ1-3 TRBV9 - - CASSPVHRDSSIGTIYF TGTGCCAGCAGCCCCGTCCACCGGGACTCCTCCATCGGCACCATATATTTT